Shown below are 19 T cell receptor beta chains from a single sample sequenced in a study of blood T cells in healthy people across ages. Sample-barcoded 5' priming and a J-beta primer mix drove a second PCR of roughly 6 to 12 cycles. TCRdb redid the calling of the 5' RACE reads with MiXCR, one entry per CDR3 protein. Among about 1,500,000 distinct CDR3 sequences listed, over 25% were seen once. Sequencing input: blood. Receptors were obtained from a woman aged 25 to 39 in good health.

V usage is TRBV5-1 and J usage is TRBJ2-1; D perhaps matches TRBD2 (5 bases). The CDR3 loop spans 14 amino acids. With 3 bases removed from V and 7 bases from J, the gap between germline ends came to 14 bases. Germline CDR1 reads SGHRS; CDR2 reads YFSETQ. CDR3 nucleotides: TGCGCCAGCAGCTCGCGGCTAGCCCCGAATGAGCAGTTCTTC. This encodes CASSSRLAPNEQFF.

This chain connects TRBV2 to TRBJ2-1; the D is unclear. CDR3 length equals 17 residues. V was trimmed by 1 base and J by 4 bases, leaving 17 bases between them. Germline V gene sequence: CDR1 SNHLY, CDR2 FYNNEI. The CDR3 here is CASSEEPQVDLYNEQFF. The CDR3, as DNA: TGTGCCAGCAGTGAAGAACCCCAAGTGGATCTATACAATGAGCAGTTCTTC.

A few counts support this clonotype. The chain combines TRBV20-1 with TRBJ1-5; D is possibly TRBD1 (5 bases). V dropped 6 bases and J dropped 3 bases, with 18 bases sitting between them. The germline V gene encodes CDR1 DFQATT and CDR2 SNEGSKA (reference sequence). The CDR3 length is 15 residues. The CDR3 coding sequence is TGCAGTGCCCCACGGCGTCGGGGGATCAATCAGCCCCAGCATTTT. It yields the protein CSAPRRRGINQPQHF.

This chain links TRBV29-1 with TRBJ2-1; a possible D gene is TRBD1 (5 bases). This CDR3 is 14 amino acids long. CDR1 is SQVTM and CDR2 is ANQGSEA in the germline V gene. Between the trimmed V and J ends, which lost 6 bases and 5 bases, there was a span of 17 bases. The CDR3 bases are TGCAGCGTCACGACCCCCAGACAGCACAATGAGCAGTTCTTC. Translated, it gives CSVTTPRQHNEQFF.

The chain links TRBV5-1 to TRBJ2-7; 9 bases fit TRBD1. The CDR3 extends over 14 amino acids. Germline trimming cut 4 bases from V and 2 bases from J; bases unmatched to any gene: 4. CDR1 is SGHRS and CDR2 is YFSETQ in the germline V gene. The CDR3 nucleotides are TGCGCCAGCAGCCCCACAGGGGGCGCCTACGAGCAGTACTTC. Its protein is CASSPTGGAYEQYF.

This clonotype was seen at least ten times. This sequence joins TRBV6-2 or TRBV6-3 and TRBJ2-5; 9 nucleotides line up with TRBD2. The CDR3 has 15 residues. V was pared by 6 bases and J by 8 bases, with 13 bases of the junction left unmatched. CDR1 is MNHEY, CDR2 SVGEGT, per germline. In DNA form, the CDR3 reads TGTGCCAGCAGCCCCCCCGGGACTAGCCGTAGCACCCAGTACTTC. Protein product: CASSPPGTSRSTQYF.

This clonotype was picked up a small number of times. V gene TRBV19 combines with J gene TRBJ1-1, with TRBD1 identical over 7 bases. Germline CDR1 reads LNHDA; CDR2 reads SQIVND (reference sequence). The CDR3 is made up of 14 amino acids. J gave up 1 base and V 6 bases, and 5 bases lay outside the gene matches. CDR3 amino acids: CASRTGPKNTEAFF. The CDR3 DNA is TGTGCCAGTAGGACAGGGCCCAAGAACACTGAAGCTTTCTTT.

Ten or more counts support this clonotype. This chain joins TRBV28 and TRBJ2-7; 10 nucleotides line up with TRBD1. The CDR3 covers 15 residues. Losses at the gene ends were 6 bases for V and 4 bases for J; bases not matched to a gene: 9. Germline V gene data show CDR1 as MDHEN and CDR2 as SYDVKM. CDR3 nucleotide sequence: TGTGCCAGCAGACCGCCGGGACAGGGGTTGTACGAGCAGTACTTC. Protein product: CASRPPGQGLYEQYF.

CDR3 amino acids: CASRSLTRRNTEAFF. CDR3 DNA: TGCGCCAGCCGCTCACTGACCCGGAGGAACACTGAAGCTTTCTTT. The rearrangement joins TRBV5-1 to TRBJ1-1; D not resolved. Germline V gene sequence: CDR1 SGHRS, CDR2 YFSETQ. The CDR3 contains 15 residues. Trimming pared 7 bases from V and 1 base from J, leaving 17 bases between.

The chain recombines TRBV5-1 with TRBJ2-3, with 8 bases that match TRBD2. The CDR3 contains 13 residues. CDR1 SGHRS and CDR2 YFSETQ come from the germline V gene. The V segment lost 2 bases and the J segment 11 bases; nucleotides outside the gene matches: 7. CDR3: CASSFTSGGRQYF. The CDR3 region has the DNA TGCGCCAGCAGCTTTACTAGCGGCGGGAGGCAGTATTTT. Using reference TRBV5-1 and TRBJ2-3 for the parts outside the CDR3, the full variable domain is KAGVTQTPRYLIKTRGQQVTLSCSPISGHRSVSWYQQTPGQGLQFLFEYFSETQRNKGNFPGRFSGRQFSNSRSEMNVSTLELGDSALYLCASSFTSGGRQYFGPGTRLTVL.

The chain combines TRBV20-1 with TRBJ2-7; D might be TRBD1 (6 bases). The V end was cut by 5 bases, the J end by 3 bases, with 17 bases between. This CDR3 comprises 14 residues. CDR1 is DFQATT and CDR2 is SNEGSKA in the germline V gene (reference sequence). The CDR3 reads CSAEHRVPDYEQYF. As DNA, the CDR3 is TGCAGTGCTGAACACAGGGTTCCCGACTACGAGCAGTACTTC.

Comments on this clonotype: A read error is likely, as this CDR3 ends without the conserved phenylalanine or tryptophan. The chain links TRBV20-1 to TRBJ2-1, with 8 bases matching TRBD2. The J segment lost 4 bases and the V segment lost 6 bases, leaving 11 bases of the junction unmatched. CDR1 DFQATT and CDR2 SNEGSKA come from the germline V gene (reference sequence). The CDR3 contains 15 residues. CDR3 amino acids: CSARFAGGRYNEQFC. CDR3 nucleotides: TGCAGTGCCAGGTTCGCGGGGGGTCGGTACAATGAGCAGTTCTGC.

The rearrangement joins TRBV12-3 or TRBV12-4 to TRBJ2-1, with D perhaps matching TRBD2 (6 bases). The CDR3 extends over 13 amino acids. V was trimmed by 3 bases and J by 10 bases, leaving 13 bases between them. The CDR3 sequence is CASSFGSSLEQFF. The CDR3 DNA is TGTGCCAGCAGTTTCGGGAGTTCCCTAGAGCAGTTCTTC.

The rearrangement links TRBV20-1 to TRBJ2-2, with D tentatively TRBD1 or TRBD2 (5 bases each). CDR3 length: 14 residues. With 5 bases removed from V and 3 bases from J, the gap between germline ends came to 13 bases. Germline CDR1 reads DFQATT; CDR2 reads SNEGSKA (reference sequence). DNA for the CDR3: TGCAGTGCTTCCCGGGACGGTGACACCGGGGAGCTGTTTTTT. The encoded protein is CSASRDGDTGELFF.

As to this clonotype: A read error is possible here, since a much larger clone lies one base away. In DNA, the CDR3 is TGTGTCAGCAGCTCCCGGATTTCCACAGATACGCAGTATTTT. It is translated as CVSSSRISTDTQYF. The J gene is TRBJ2-3, the V gene TRBV7-2; D unresolved. The CDR3 is 14 amino acids. Germline V CDR1 and CDR2: SGHTA, FQGNSA.

The V gene is TRBV7-2, the J gene TRBJ2-7, with TRBD2 matching 9 bases. Germline V gives CDR1 SGHTA, CDR2 FQGNSA. The CDR3 extends over 14 amino acids. V shed 5 bases, J shed 5 bases, and the junction held 7 bases outside the gene matches. This CDR3 reads CASSRSGSPNEQYF. In DNA, the CDR3 is TGTGCCAGCAGCCGTAGCGGGAGTCCGAACGAGCAGTACTTC.

The genes are TRBV13 and TRBJ2-7; D gene unclear. This CDR3 spans 13 amino acids. Germline loops: CDR1 PRHDT, CDR2 FYEKMQ (reference sequence). The V end was cut by 5 bases, the J end by 4 bases, with 12 bases between. The CDR3 loop reads CASSPLSKYEQYF. In DNA, the CDR3 is TGTGCCAGCAGCCCCCTAAGTAAGTACGAGCAGTACTTC.

This clonotype showed up just a few times. This chain links TRBV20-1 with TRBJ2-7; D not certain. Trimming cost V 0 bases and J 0 bases, with 6 bases left between them. The CDR3 loop spans 13 amino acids. Germline-derived CDR1 and CDR2 are DFQATT and SNEGSKA (reference sequence). CDR3 in amino acids: CSARELGSYEQYF. CDR3 in DNA: TGCAGTGCTAGAGAGTTGGGCTCCTACGAGCAGTACTTC.

A remark on this clonotype: This could be a read error, since a much larger clone is one nucleotide away. The chain links TRBV12-5 to TRBJ2-7; D is perhaps TRBD2 (5 bases). With 2 bases removed from V and 2 bases from J, the gap between germline ends came to 13 bases. Germline V lookup: CDR1 LGHNT, CDR2 FRNRAP. The CDR3 consists of 15 residues. DNA for the CDR3: TGTGCTAGTGGTTTGATTCGGACGACTACCTACGAGCAGTACTTC. Translating gives CASGLIRTTTYEQYF.